Listed below are T cell receptor beta chains from one sample, sequenced in a study of T-cell reconstitution after alpha-beta-depleted transplantation in children. Using its own MiXCR run on the PCR reads, TCRdb lists one record per CDR3 protein. The repertoire holds 70,000 or so distinct CDR3 sequences, with about a tenth as singletons. The input for sequencing was PBMCs, taken before TCRalphabeta/CD19-depleted stem cell transplant. The receptors originated from a boy under 18 with acute myeloid leukemia, due to receive a stem cell transplant. Each CDR3 is given with its conserved first and last residue. A D gene is named only where the DNA matches it firmly. Clone size, where shown, is once, few, many, or a class for clones that have expanded.

j_call clone_size v_call d_call cdr3_aa cdr3_nt
TRBJ2-1 many TRBV20-1 - CSARGGRNEQFF TGCAGTGCTAGAGGTGGGCGCAATGAGCAGTTCTTC
TRBJ2-1 many TRBV20-1 TRBD2 CSLRPTSGYNEQFF TGCAGTCTCAGACCGACTAGCGGGTACAATGAGCAGTTCTTC
TRBJ2-3 many TRBV5-1 TRBD2 CASSFGLDTDTQYF TGCGCCAGCAGCTTCGGACTAGATACAGATACGCAGTATTTT
TRBJ1-1 many TRBV6-2/TRBV6-3 - CASTGNTEAFF TGTGCCAGCACAGGGAACACTGAAGCTTTCTTT
TRBJ2-7 many TRBV11-1 TRBD1 CASSFTGAYEQYF TGTGCCAGCAGCTTTACAGGGGCCTACGAGCAGTACTTC
TRBJ2-4 many TRBV5-8 - CASSLDSGTKNIQYF TGTGCCAGCAGCTTGGATTCGGGGACCAAAAACATTCAGTACTTC
TRBJ2-5 - TRBV27 TRBD2 CASSGTSGMTLMETQYF TGTGCCAGCAGCGGGACTAGCGGGATGACGTTGATGGAGACCCAGTACTTC
TRBJ2-7 many TRBV7-2 TRBD2 CASSLTSGIYEQYF TGTGCCAGCAGCTTGACTAGCGGGATATACGAGCAGTACTTC
TRBJ2-1 many TRBV4-2 TRBD1 CASSLKQGQGSYNEQFF TGTGCCAGCAGCCTAAAGCAGGGACAGGGGAGCTACAATGAGCAGTTCTTC
TRBJ2-7 many TRBV12-5 TRBD2 CASGPVAGGSSYEQYF TGTGCTAGTGGCCCTGTAGCGGGAGGGAGCTCCTACGAGCAGTACTTC